What follows are 23 T cell receptor beta chains derived from one specimen sequenced in a study of T cells in Graves' hyperthyroidism and ophthalmopathy. Amplified regions were TCR beta CDR3 sequences from RNA transcripts. When the TCR CDR3 underwent first-round RT-PCR, the HTBI primer set was used. TCRdb independently ran MiXCR on the multiplex PCR reads; one entry per CDR3 protein. The data contain a few hundred thousand distinct CDR3 sequences, roughly 15% of them singletons. Sequencing was done on a sample of blood. These receptors all come from a woman aged 40 to 55 with Graves' ophthalmopathy.

This clonotype was found many times. This chain links TRBV7-9 with TRBJ2-5; 13 nucleotides agree with TRBD2. Trimming took 4 bases from V and 4 from J; bases not matched to a gene: 12. Germline assignment: CDR1 SEHNR and CDR2 FQNEAQ (reference sequence). The CDR3 loop spans 18 amino acids. Here the CDR3 DNA reads TGTGCCAGCAGCTCAGGACTAGCGGGGGCCAAGCCTGCAGAGACCCAGTACTTC. This translates into CASSSGLAGAKPAETQYF.

This clonotype was detected only a few times. CDR3: CATQRDPSTDTQYF. The CDR3 DNA reads TGTGCCACCCAACGAGATCCGAGCACAGATACGCAGTATTTT. V gene TRBV6-1 combines with J gene TRBJ2-3, with D unclear. The CDR3 loop spans 14 amino acids. V shed 10 bases and J shed 0 bases, with 14 bases lying between them. Germline lookup yields CDR1 MNHNS and CDR2 SASEGT.

The chain links TRBV3-1 to TRBJ1-5, with 10 bases that match TRBD1. The CDR3 is 16 residues long. After removal of 4 bases from V and 1 base from J, the junction contained 4 bases not matched to a gene. In germline, CDR1 is LGHDT, CDR2 YNNKEL (reference sequence). The chain's CDR3 is CASSRGTGESNQPQHF. The CDR3 nucleotides read TGTGCCAGCAGCCGCGGGACAGGGGAAAGCAATCAGCCCCAGCATTTT.

This clonotype was detected many times. The rearrangement uses TRBV18 and TRBJ2-3; D is unclear. V was clipped by 3 bases and J by 2 bases, with 6 bases between them. CDR1 KGHSH and CDR2 LQKENI come from the germline V gene. CDR3 length equals 13 residues. CDR3 DNA sequence: TGTGCCAGCTCACCCCATCCCACAGATACGCAGTATTTT. Translated: CASSPHPTDTQYF. Filled out from reference TRBV18 and TRBJ2-3, the complete variable domain reads NAGVMQNPRHLVRRRGQEARLRCSPMKGHSHVYWYRQLPEEGLKFMVYLQKENIIDESGMPKERFSAEFPKEGPSILRIQQVVRGDSAAYFCASSPHPTDTQYFGPGTRLTVL.

In its sample, this clonotype was seen a few times. The rearrangement uses TRBV6-1 and TRBJ1-5, with a weak D call TRBD1 (5 bases). This CDR3 spans 14 amino acids. V was clipped by 7 bases and J by 4 bases, with 14 bases between them. Germline CDR1 reads MNHNS; CDR2 reads SASEGT. The CDR3 nucleotides are TGTGCCAGCACCCCCGGGACGGTGAATCAGCCCCAGCATTTT. This translates into CASTPGTVNQPQHF.

This clonotype has only a few counts. The V gene is TRBV10-2, the J gene TRBJ2-7; D call uncertain. The CDR3 has 15 amino acids. Looked up from germline, CDR1 is WSHSY and CDR2 is SAAADI. Trimming stripped 0 bases from V and 3 bases from J, with 12 bases between. This CDR3 is CASSESRLVGYEQYF. The CDR3 coding sequence is TGCGCCAGCAGTGAGTCCAGGCTAGTGGGCTACGAGCAGTACTTC.

This clonotype was seen a handful of times. V gene TRBV2 combines with J gene TRBJ2-5, with 8 bases lining up with TRBD1. CDR3 length: 13 amino acids. J lost 9 bases, V lost 2 bases, and 5 bases had no gene match. The germline CDR1 and CDR2 sequences are SNHLY and FYNNEI. CDR3 protein: CASSEQGAKAQYF. The CDR3 DNA sequence: TGTGCCAGCAGTGAACAGGGGGCGAAGGCCCAGTACTTC.

This clonotype was seen a single time. A single base separates this from a much larger clone, so it may be a read error. The chain couples TRBV11-2 to TRBJ2-5; weak D call: TRBD2 (5 bases). Germline loops: CDR1 SGHAT, CDR2 FQNNGV. The CDR3 is 16 amino acids. CDR3 nucleotides: TGTGCCAGCGGCTTTAATCTGGCAGGACTCCAAGAGACCCAGTACTTC. It translates to CASGFNLAGLQETQYF.

This clonotype was counted at least ten times. The chain uses TRBV3-1 and TRBJ2-5; 15 bases agree with TRBD2. Trimming at V came to 4 bases and at J to 5 bases, leaving 5 bases not matched to a gene. Germline V lookup: CDR1 LGHDT, CDR2 YNNKEL (reference sequence). The CDR3 totals 16 residues. The CDR3 region is CASSRGLAGGQETQYF. The CDR3 region has the DNA TGTGCCAGCAGCCGGGGACTAGCGGGAGGACAGGAGACCCAGTACTTC.

The V and J genes are TRBV7-2 and TRBJ2-7; 7 bases are a match to TRBD2. Germline CDR1 SGHTA, CDR2 FQGNSA. The CDR3 contains 15 residues. With V trimmed by 5 bases and J by 3 bases, 10 bases remained unmatched. CDR3 region: CASSPFLADIYEQYF. CDR3 in DNA: TGTGCCAGCAGCCCATTCCTAGCGGACATCTACGAGCAGTACTTC. Full variable domain (remainder filled in from reference TRBV7-2 and TRBJ2-7): GAGVSQSPSNKVTEKGKDVELRCDPISGHTALYWYRQSLGQGLEFLIYFQGNSAPDKSGLPSDRFSAERTGGSVSTLTIQRTQQEDSAVYLCASSPFLADIYEQYFGPGTRLTVT.

This rearrangement joins TRBV7-9 to TRBJ2-7, with D tentatively TRBD1 (6 bases). Trimming took off 6 bases at V and 1 base at J, with 10 bases between the two ends. Germline CDR1 is SEHNR and CDR2 is FQNEAQ (reference sequence). This CDR3 is built from 13 residues. CDR3 loop: CASSYGTSYEQYF. The CDR3 DNA follows: TGTGCCAGCAGTTACGGGACATCCTACGAGCAGTACTTC.

This clonotype was observed a few times. The chain joins TRBV9 to TRBJ2-1; 7 bases fit TRBD2. Germline assignment: CDR1 SGDLS and CDR2 YYNGEE. The ends lost 0 bases at V and 9 bases at J; junction bases unmatched: 12. The CDR3 is 16 residues long. CDR3 amino acids: CASSVGSGLVSGEQFF. The CDR3 nucleotides are TGTGCCAGCAGCGTAGGGAGTGGACTAGTATCTGGTGAGCAGTTCTTC.

The chain links TRBV28 to TRBJ2-1, with unresolved D. Gene TRBJ2-7 matches the end of the DNA better, so the J call may be wrong. The CDR3 runs to 13 residues. Germline V gene data show CDR1 as MDHEN and CDR2 as SYDVKM. The CDR3 region is CASRPRSYNEQYF. For the CDR3, the DNA is TGTGCCAGCAGACCGCGCTCTTACAATGAGCAGTACTTC.

The chain uses TRBV2 and TRBJ1-1; D is unresolved. V was shortened by 7 bases and J by 11 bases, with 23 bases between the two germline ends. CDR1 is SNHLY, CDR2 FYNNEI, per germline. The CDR3 extends over 14 amino acids. In nucleotides, the CDR3 is TGTGCCAGCAATCGCCAGAGGGAGGCGGGTGCGGCTTTCTTT. It specifies CASNRQREAGAAFF. Full variable domain (missing parts from reference TRBV2 and TRBJ1-1): EPEVTQTPSHQVTQMGQEVILRCVPISNHLYFYWYRQILGQKVEFLVSFYNNEISEKSEIFDDQFSVERPDGSNFTLKIRSTKLEDSAMYFCASNRQREAGAAFFGQGTRLTVV.

Of note for this clonotype: At one end, the junction sequence differs from germline, possibly due to a read error. V gene TRBV24-1 combines with J gene TRBJ2-1; D not resolved. Per germline, CDR1 KGHDR and CDR2 SFDVKD. This CDR3 comprises 11 residues. In DNA, the CDR3 is TGTGCCGCCAGTGATCGGGATGAGCAGTTCTTC. It codes for CAASDRDEQFF.

Regarding this clonotype: The junction does not match germline at one end; this may be a read error. The chain recombines TRBV9 with TRBJ2-2; a possible D gene is TRBD2 (7 bases). The CDR3 is 14 residues long. CDR1 SGDLS and CDR2 YYNGEE come from the germline V gene. The CDR3 reads CASTVGGGTGELFF. CDR3 sequence (DNA): TGTGCCAGCACCGTAGGGGGAGGGACCGGGGAGCTGTTTTTT. The entire variable domain, with the rest obtained from reference TRBV9 and TRBJ2-2, is as follows: DSGVTQTPKHLITATGQRVTLRCSPRSGDLSVYWYQQSLDQGLQFLIQYYNGEERAKGNILERFSAQQFPDLHSELNLSSLELGDSALYFCASTVGGGTGELFFGEGSRLTVL.

Details on this clonotype: No conserved phenylalanine or tryptophan ends this CDR3, so it is likely a read error. V usage is TRBV20-1 and J usage is TRBJ2-1; 7 bases line up with TRBD2. Germline CDR1 reads DFQATT; CDR2 reads SNEGSKA (reference sequence). V lost 1 base, J lost 0 bases, and 9 bases stayed unmatched. The CDR3 runs 17 residues. CDR3 loop: CSARAVGGTNSYNEQFL. The CDR3 DNA reads TGCAGTGCTAGAGCTGTGGGAGGGACGAACTCCTACAATGAGCAGTTCCTC.

The table lists this clonotype with many counts. The chain joins TRBV11-2 to TRBJ2-7; possibly TRBD2 for D (6 bases). In germline, CDR1 is SGHAT, CDR2 FQNNGV. The CDR3 consists of 16 residues. With 5 bases removed from V and 3 bases from J, the gap between germline ends came to 20 bases. CDR3: CASSIQDPRGYYEQYF. Here the CDR3 DNA reads TGTGCCAGCAGCATCCAGGACCCTCGGGGGTACTACGAGCAGTACTTC.

The V call is TRBV13, the J call TRBJ2-1; 9 bases map to TRBD1. Germline assignment: CDR1 PRHDT and CDR2 FYEKMQ (reference sequence). After removal of 6 bases from V and 8 bases from J, the junction contained 14 bases not matched to a gene. This CDR3 has 16 amino acids. The CDR3 region has the DNA TGTGCCAGCAGACCCCCCGCCGGGACAGGGCTCGATGAGCAGTTCTTC. Translated: CASRPPAGTGLDEQFF. Complete variable domain (other parts from reference TRBV13 and TRBJ2-1): AAGVIQSPRHLIKEKRETATLKCYPIPRHDTVYWYQQGPGQDPQFLISFYEKMQSDKGSIPDRFSAQQFSDYHSELNMSSLELGDSALYFCASRPPAGTGLDEQFFGPGTRLTVL.

This clonotype was seen ten or more times. The chain employs TRBV12-3 or TRBV12-4 and TRBJ2-3; no clear D gene. V lost 5 bases, J lost 5 bases, and 5 bases lay in between. CDR3 length: 11 amino acids. CDR3 sequence (DNA): TGTGCCAGCAGTATGGGAGATACGCAGTATTTT. It yields the protein CASSMGDTQYF.

The sample holds many counts of this clonotype. The V and J genes are TRBV5-1 and TRBJ1-1; 9 bases map to TRBD1. The J segment lost 3 bases and the V segment lost 2 bases, leaving 5 bases of the junction unmatched. Germline V gives CDR1 SGHRS, CDR2 YFSETQ. The CDR3 covers 15 residues. The CDR3 loop reads CASSLTGGRDTEAFF. DNA of the CDR3: TGCGCCAGCAGCTTAACAGGGGGCCGGGACACTGAAGCTTTCTTT.

V gene TRBV5-6 combines with J gene TRBJ1-3, with 8 bases aligning to TRBD1. Germline loops: CDR1 SGHDT, CDR2 YYEEEE. The CDR3 sequence is 18 residues long. The V gene end was trimmed by 3 bases and the J gene end by 1 base; junction bases not matched to a gene: 12. This chain's CDR3 is CASSSDRDSVVSGNTIYF. The CDR3 nucleotides are TGTGCCAGCAGCTCGGACAGGGACTCCGTTGTGTCTGGAAACACCATATATTTT.

This chain links TRBV14 with TRBJ2-1, with TRBD2 matching over 11 bases. Unmatched junction bases numbered 14, after V lost 6 bases and J lost 7 bases. The V gene's germline CDR1 is SGHDN and CDR2 FVKESK. CDR3 length: 17 amino acids. The CDR3 nucleotides are TGTGCCAGCAGTAACAGCTCCTTAGCGGGGGGGCGTAATGAGCAGTTCTTC. This gives the protein CASSNSSLAGGRNEQFF.